Shown below are 20 T cell receptor beta chains from a single sample sequenced in a study of blood T cells in healthy people across ages. Primed by a sample-barcoded 5' primer and a J-beta primer mix, a second PCR proceeded for about 7 to 11 cycles. A single record per CDR3 protein comes from TCRdb applying MiXCR to the 5' RACE reads. The sample has hundreds of thousands of distinct CDR3 sequences; approximately 50% are singletons. The sample taken for sequencing was blood. The receptor set was obtained from a woman aged 60-75 years in good health.

The chain is built from TRBV7-9 and TRBJ1-1; possible D gene TRBD1, 5 bases. Deletions cut 0 bases from V and 10 bases from J, with 9 bases between. Germline V gene lookup returns CDR1 SEHNR and CDR2 FQNEAQ (reference sequence). The CDR3 covers 12 residues. CDR3 residues: CASSLAGQGAFF. CDR3 DNA sequence: TGTGCCAGCAGCTTAGCGGGGCAAGGAGCTTTCTTT. Using reference TRBV7-9 and TRBJ1-1 for the parts outside the CDR3, the full variable domain is DTGVSQNPRHKITKRGQNVTFRCDPISEHNRLYWYRQTLGQGPEFLTYFQNEAQLEKSRLLSDRFSAERPKGSFSTLEIQRTEQGDSAMYLCASSLAGQGAFFGQGTRLTVV.

This clonotype was recorded many times. The V call is TRBV7-2, the J call TRBJ2-5; D gene unclear. V dropped 3 bases and J dropped 0 bases, with 8 bases sitting between them. The CDR3 runs 14 residues. Germline V gene data show CDR1 as SGHTA and CDR2 as FQGNSA. This CDR3 reads CASSFGVYQETQYF. The DNA for the CDR3 is TGTGCCAGCAGCTTTGGGGTGTACCAAGAGACCCAGTACTTC.

The rearrangement uses TRBV20-1 and TRBJ2-4; 9 nucleotides line up with TRBD2. The J call may be mistaken, given a closer DNA end match to TRBJ2-7. This CDR3 contains 14 residues. Germline V CDR1 and CDR2: DFQATT, SNEGSKA (reference sequence). The CDR3 DNA sequence: TGCAGTGCTATCTTTAGCGGGAGAGTCCACGAGCAGTACTTC. Translation gives CSAIFSGRVHEQYF.

The rearrangement uses TRBV2 and TRBJ2-5, with D maybe TRBD1 (6 bases). Germline CDR1 SNHLY, CDR2 FYNNEI. This CDR3 has 13 amino acids. Trimming took 8 bases from V and 4 from J, leaving 14 bases between them. CDR3 sequence: CASALLTGETQYF. In DNA, the CDR3 is TGTGCCAGCGCGCTATTGACAGGAGAGACCCAGTACTTC. The full variable domain, completed using reference TRBV2 and TRBJ2-5, is EPEVTQTPSHQVTQMGQEVILRCVPISNHLYFYWYRQILGQKVEFLVSFYNNEISEKSEIFDDQFSVERPDGSNFTLKIRSTKLEDSAMYFCASALLTGETQYFGPGTRLLVL.

The chain employs TRBV9 and TRBJ2-7, with 9 bases matching TRBD2. Unmatched junction bases numbered 13, after V lost 4 bases and J lost 5 bases. Per the germline V gene, CDR1 is SGDLS and CDR2 is YYNGEE. The CDR3 contains 16 residues. CDR3 sequence (DNA): TGTGCCAGCAGCTTAGAGGCGGGAGGGCTGAGCGACGAGCAGTACTTC. This gives the protein CASSLEAGGLSDEQYF.

In its sample, this clonotype was seen a few times. Written as DNA, the CDR3 is TGTGCCAGCAGCTTACTAGCGGGAGGTGGAGGAGACATTCAGTACTTC. Protein product: CASSLLAGGGGDIQYF. This chain joins TRBV7-2 and TRBJ2-4, with 11 nucleotides matching TRBD2. The V and J ends lost 2 bases and 8 bases, in that order; junction bases with no gene match: 8. The CDR3 sequence is 16 residues long. Germline-derived CDR1 and CDR2 are SGHTA and FQGNSA. Variable domain in full (rest from reference TRBV7-2 and TRBJ2-4): GAGVSQSPSNKVTEKGKDVELRCDPISGHTALYWYRQSLGQGLEFLIYFQGNSAPDKSGLPSDRFSAERTGGSVSTLTIQRTQQEDSAVYLCASSLLAGGGGDIQYFGAGTRLSVL.

The J gene is TRBJ2-1, the V gene TRBV15; perhaps TRBD2 as D (7 bases). Per germline, CDR1 LNHNV and CDR2 YYDKDF (reference sequence). The ends were cut back, 0 bases at V and 10 bases at J, with 22 bases in the middle. The CDR3 totals 17 residues. The CDR3 bases are TGTGCCACCAGCAGAGATGAGGGGGGGGTCAGGTTAAAGGAGCAGTTCTTC. The encoded protein is CATSRDEGGVRLKEQFF.

The genes are TRBV20-1 and TRBJ2-2; possible D gene TRBD2, 5 bases. V was cut by 6 bases and J by 4 bases, with 15 bases left in between. This CDR3 contains 14 residues. Germline V lookup: CDR1 DFQATT, CDR2 SNEGSKA (reference sequence). The CDR3 sequence is CSAPRAKSTGELFF. The CDR3 bases are TGCAGTGCGCCGAGGGCGAAGTCCACCGGGGAGCTGTTTTTT.

This clonotype was observed a few times. This chain uses TRBV9 with TRBJ2-7; D gene unclear. The CDR3 length is 15 residues. Germline CDR1 SGDLS, CDR2 YYNGEE. V lost 0 bases and J 3 bases, leaving 13 bases between the germline ends. The CDR3 here is CASSVGLTMDYEQYF. CDR3 DNA: TGTGCCAGCAGCGTAGGGTTAACAATGGACTACGAGCAGTACTTC.

This clonotype was found once. This may stem from a read error, because a much larger clone lies one nucleotide away. The chain recombines TRBV7-2 with TRBJ2-2; D ambiguous. The CDR3 loop spans 17 amino acids. CDR1 is SGHTA and CDR2 is FQGNSA in the germline V gene. The ends were cut back, 5 bases at V and 0 bases at J, with 16 bases in the middle. The CDR3 here is CASSTEPEAANTGELFF. Here the CDR3 DNA reads TGTGCCAGCAGCACAGAACCAGAGGCTGCGAACACCGGGGAGCTGTTTTTT.

This clonotype was counted once. This rearrangement joins TRBV9 to TRBJ2-1; no clear D. Between the trimmed V and J ends, which lost 1 base and 5 bases, there was a span of 7 bases. This CDR3 is 13 amino acids long. Germline V gene data show CDR1 as SGDLS and CDR2 as YYNGEE. CDR3 amino acids: CASSVTLNNEQFF. The CDR3, as DNA: TGTGCCAGCAGCGTAACCCTAAACAATGAGCAGTTCTTC. The whole variable domain, filled in from reference TRBV9 and TRBJ2-1, reads DSGVTQTPKHLITATGQRVTLRCSPRSGDLSVYWYQQSLDQGLQFLIQYYNGEERAKGNILERFSAQQFPDLHSELNLSSLELGDSALYFCASSVTLNNEQFFGPGTRLTVL.

The chain's CDR3 is CASSQAGGGLSYNEQFF. The CDR3 coding sequence is TGCGCCAGCAGCCAAGCCGGAGGCGGCCTCTCCTACAATGAGCAGTTCTTC. The V call is TRBV4-3, the J call TRBJ2-1, with D perhaps matching TRBD2 (5 bases). V dropped 1 base and J dropped 0 bases, with 13 bases sitting between them. Germline lookup yields CDR1 LGHNA and CDR2 YSLEER. CDR3 length equals 17 residues.

The chain employs TRBV7-3 and TRBJ1-1; TRBD1 agrees at 8 bases. CDR1 is SGHTA, CDR2 FQGTGA, per germline. The CDR3 runs 14 residues. The trim removed 5 bases at V and 4 bases at J, leaving 6 bases unmatched. The CDR3 DNA reads as TGTGCCAGCAGCGTTACAGGGGGGACCACTGAAGCTTTCTTT. It translates to CASSVTGGTTEAFF.

Concerning this clonotype: A much larger clone differs from this one at a single base, so this may be a read error. CDR3 region: CASSATGAENTQAFF. CDR3 bases: TGTGCCAGCAGTGCGACAGGGGCGGAGAACACTCAAGCTTTCTTT. The chain employs TRBV6-5 and TRBJ1-1; TRBD1 aligns across 8 bases. CDR3 length equals 15 residues. Germline values: CDR1 MNHEY, CDR2 SVGAGI.

This clonotype was recorded only once. V usage is TRBV20-1 and J usage is TRBJ2-1; unclear D gene. The germline V and J ends were trimmed by 3 bases and 9 bases, with 9 bases remaining between them. Germline CDR1 reads DFQATT; CDR2 reads SNEGSKA (reference sequence). The CDR3 sequence is 11 residues long. DNA of the CDR3: TGCAGTGCTAGGCGGTTTAGTGAGCAGTTCTTC. Protein: CSARRFSEQFF.

This clonotype came up many times. This chain connects TRBV4-3 to TRBJ2-3; D may match TRBD1 or TRBD2 (5 bases each). Germline V gene lookup returns CDR1 LGHNA and CDR2 YSLEER. Trimming stripped 0 bases from V and 2 bases from J, with 12 bases between. The CDR3 has 16 residues. CDR3 in amino acids: CASSQDLAGATDTQYF. DNA of the CDR3: TGCGCCAGCAGCCAAGATCTAGCCGGGGCCACAGATACGCAGTATTTT.

V is TRBV9 and J is TRBJ2-3, with TRBD1 matching over 11 bases. Germline CDR1 reads SGDLS; CDR2 reads YYNGEE. J lost 3 bases, V lost 4 bases, and 7 bases had no gene match. The CDR3 has 16 residues. CDR3 in DNA: TGTGCCAGCAGCATCCCGGACAGGGGGCTGACAGATACGCAGTATTTT. Amino acids: CASSIPDRGLTDTQYF.

As for this clonotype: Just one base apart from a much larger clone, this may be a read error. The chain recombines TRBV4-3 with TRBJ2-7, with D tentatively TRBD2 (5 bases). The CDR3 is 15 amino acids. Germline assignment: CDR1 LGHNA and CDR2 YSLEER. As DNA, the CDR3 is TGCGCCAGCAGCCAAGATGGGGTCGGAGGCTACCAGCAGTACTTC. It encodes CASSQDGVGGYQQYF.

The chain employs TRBV7-2 and TRBJ2-3, with D tentatively TRBD2 (5 bases). The CDR3 contains 15 residues. The germline V gene has CDR1 SGHTA and CDR2 FQGNSA. V was clipped by 5 bases and J by 2 bases, with 14 bases between them. Written as DNA, the CDR3 is TGTGCCAGCAGCCCTACTAGACCGAACACAGATACGCAGTATTTT. Translating it yields CASSPTRPNTDTQYF.

This chain connects TRBV11-2 to TRBJ2-7, with 11 nucleotides matching TRBD2. The J call may be faulty, since TRBJ2-5 better matches the DNA end. CDR1 and CDR2 from the germline V gene are SGHAT and FQNNGV. This CDR3 is 15 amino acids long. This CDR3 is CASSTSGRVGETQYF. The CDR3 DNA sequence: TGTGCCAGCAGCACTAGCGGGAGAGTGGGAGAGACCCAGTACTTC.